This T cell receptor beta chain was identified in a study of shared clonotypes between healthy human individuals. Whole-study results and caveats: Memory subsets generally showed smaller estimated richness than naive subsets did. Rarefaction curves obtained for sorted subsets showed sequencing incomplete despite large depth.

In regard to this clone: Its matching antigen is unknown.

Sequencing was performed with immunoSEQ multiplex PCR; in TCRdb, only in-frame clones are kept and a portion is missing. The sample carries some 2.3 million clones, 85% to 95% recorded once. Healthy HIV-negative adults without recent acute infections or vaccinations served as donors. The CD4+ fraction was divided into a CD45RA+ naive subset and a CD45RA-negative memory subset. Sequenced sample: naive CD4+ T cells from PBMCs. Subset noted: CD45RA+ positively selected. The receptor comes from a man aged 18 to 35 in good health. Some clones in this sample may be carry-over from other donors' samples.

CDR3 DNA: TGCGCCAGCAGCTCCGGGACATTCGGCGAGCAGTACTTC. This translates into CASSSGTFGEQYF. The J gene is TRBJ2-7, the V gene TRBV5-1, with a tentative D call TRBD1 (6 bases). Germline assignment: CDR1 SGHRS and CDR2 YFSETQ. V was clipped by 3 bases and J by 6 bases, with 13 bases between them. This CDR3 is built from 13 residues. The full variable domain, in which reference TRBV5-1 and TRBJ2-7 provide the parts outside the CDR3, is KAGVTQTPRYLIKTRGQQVTLSCSPISGHRSVSWYQQTPGQGLQFLFEYFSETQRNKGNFPGRFSGRQFSNSRSEMNVSTLELGDSALYLCASSSGTFGEQYFGPGTRLTVT.